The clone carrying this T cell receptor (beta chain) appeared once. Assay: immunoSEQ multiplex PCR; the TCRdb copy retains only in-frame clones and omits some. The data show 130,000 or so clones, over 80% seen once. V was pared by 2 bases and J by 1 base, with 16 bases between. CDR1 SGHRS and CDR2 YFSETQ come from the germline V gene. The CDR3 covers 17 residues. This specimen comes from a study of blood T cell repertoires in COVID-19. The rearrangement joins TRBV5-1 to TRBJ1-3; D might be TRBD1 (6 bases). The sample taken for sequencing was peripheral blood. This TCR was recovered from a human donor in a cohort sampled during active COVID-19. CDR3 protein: CASSLNPGAQSGNTIYF. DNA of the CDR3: TGCGCCAGCAGCTTAAACCCAGGGGCCCAGTCTGGAAACACCATATATTTT.